Listed below are T cell receptor beta chains from one sample, sequenced in a study of blood T cell repertoires in COVID-19. Here immunoSEQ multiplex PCR was the method, and the copy in TCRdb shows in-frame clones only, minus some. The sample shows 350,000 to 500,000 clones, roughly 90% of them seen only once. Input material: PBMCs or T cells enriched from blood (not recorded which). These TCRs come from a woman younger than 30 who had been exposed to COVID-19. CDR3s include the opening cysteine and the closing phenylalanine or tryptophan. D genes are given only for firm matches. The size field is filled for only some rows; it gives once, few, many or a size class.

d_call: TRBD1
clone_size: .
j_call: TRBJ1-4
v_call: TRBV3-1/TRBV3-2
cdr3_nt: TGTGCCAGCAGCCCCGCAGGGGGCCTATATAATGAAAAACTGTTTTTT
cdr3_aa: CASSPAGGLYNEKLFF

d_call: .
clone_size: .
j_call: TRBJ2-7
v_call: TRBV3-1/TRBV3-2
cdr3_nt: TGTGCCAGCAGCCACACCACTAGCAACTACGAGCAGTACTTC
cdr3_aa: CASSHTTSNYEQYF

d_call: .
clone_size: .
j_call: TRBJ1-1
v_call: TRBV21-1
cdr3_nt: TGTGCCAGCAGCAAAAAAAGGGTGGGGTTCCGGGGAGCCACTGAAGCTTTCTTT
cdr3_aa: CASSKKRVGFRGATEAFF

d_call: .
clone_size: .
j_call: TRBJ1-2
v_call: TRBV6-5
cdr3_nt: TGTGCCAGCAGTTACTCGCAGGACACCTATGGCTACACCTTC
cdr3_aa: CASSYSQDTYGYTF

d_call: .
clone_size: .
j_call: TRBJ2-5
v_call: TRBV27
cdr3_nt: TGTGCCAGCAGTTCCCTCGGGCAGGGGTGGCAAGAGACCCAGTACTTC
cdr3_aa: CASSSLGQGWQETQYF

d_call: TRBD2
clone_size: .
j_call: TRBJ2-2
v_call: TRBV5-1
cdr3_nt: TGCGCCAGCAGCCACCACAACGACTCCCTAGCGGATAAACCCACGAACACCGGGGAGCTGTTTTTT
cdr3_aa: CASSHHNDSLADKPTNTGELFF

d_call: .
clone_size: .
j_call: TRBJ2-1
v_call: TRBV10-3
cdr3_nt: TGTGCCATCAGCGCACAGGGAGATGAGCAGTTCTTC
cdr3_aa: CAISAQGDEQFF

d_call: .
clone_size: .
j_call: TRBJ1-2
v_call: TRBV6-5
cdr3_nt: TGTGCCAGCAGTTACTCGCCAGACAGATACGATGGCTACACCTTC
cdr3_aa: CASSYSPDRYDGYTF

d_call: TRBD2
clone_size: .
j_call: TRBJ2-1
v_call: TRBV28
cdr3_nt: TGTGCCAGCAGTTCCCCCGGGGGGACTAGCGCTCGGAATGAGCAGTTCTTC
cdr3_aa: CASSSPGGTSARNEQFF

d_call: TRBD2
clone_size: .
j_call: TRBJ2-7
v_call: TRBV7-2
cdr3_nt: TGTGCCAGCAGCTTAGTGGGTAGCGGGCGATTCTCTTACGAGCAGTACTTC
cdr3_aa: CASSLVGSGRFSYEQYF

d_call: .
clone_size: .
j_call: TRBJ1-6
v_call: TRBV4-2
cdr3_nt: TGTGCCAGCAGCCAAGAGGGGCAGGGGAATTCACCCCTCCACTTT
cdr3_aa: CASSQEGQGNSPLHF

d_call: TRBD1
clone_size: .
j_call: TRBJ1-4
v_call: TRBV3-1/TRBV3-2
cdr3_nt: TGTGCCAGCAGCCAGAGGACAGGGGGGCTTAATGAAAAACTGTTTTTT
cdr3_aa: CASSQRTGGLNEKLFF

d_call: TRBD2
clone_size: .
j_call: TRBJ2-7
v_call: TRBV18
cdr3_nt: TGTGCCAGCTCACCACCTCCGGGACTAGCGGGGGAAAACTCCTACGAGCAGTACTTC
cdr3_aa: CASSPPPGLAGENSYEQYF

d_call: TRBD2
clone_size: once
j_call: TRBJ2-5
v_call: TRBV7-2
cdr3_nt: TGTGCCAGCAGCTTACAACTAGCGGGAGACGGGCCCCAAGAGACCCAGTACTTC
cdr3_aa: CASSLQLAGDGPQETQYF

d_call: .
clone_size: .
j_call: TRBJ2-1
v_call: TRBV5-1
cdr3_nt: TGCGCCAGCAGCTTGGTAGCCGTTTCCAATGAGCAGTTCTTC
cdr3_aa: CASSLVAVSNEQFF

d_call: TRBD1
clone_size: .
j_call: TRBJ1-4
v_call: TRBV13
cdr3_nt: TGTGCCAGCAGCTCTGGAGGGGGCACTACAAGAAATGAAAAACTGTTTTTT
cdr3_aa: CASSSGGGTTRNEKLFF

d_call: TRBD1
clone_size: .
j_call: TRBJ2-7
v_call: TRBV19
cdr3_nt: TGTGCCAGTAGAACGACAGGGGGAAGCGAGCAGTACTTC
cdr3_aa: CASRTTGGSEQYF

d_call: TRBD1
clone_size: .
j_call: TRBJ1-3
v_call: TRBV18
cdr3_nt: TGTGCCAGCTCACCTGGGACAGGACCTGGAAACACCATATATTTT
cdr3_aa: CASSPGTGPGNTIYF

d_call: .
clone_size: .
j_call: TRBJ1-1
v_call: TRBV7-2
cdr3_nt: TGTGCCAGCAGCTTAGAACCCCGGGGGGGGGCGAACACTGAAGCTTTCTTT
cdr3_aa: CASSLEPRGGANTEAFF

d_call: .
clone_size: .
j_call: TRBJ1-2
v_call: TRBV6-4
cdr3_nt: TGTGCCAGCAGTGACTCGAAGGGCAGGGGCGGATTCGATGGCTACACCTTC
cdr3_aa: CASSDSKGRGGFDGYTF

d_call: TRBD1
clone_size: .
j_call: TRBJ2-3
v_call: TRBV29-1
cdr3_nt: TGCAGCGTTGCTCAGACAGGGGGTTTCTCAGATACGCAGTATTTT
cdr3_aa: CSVAQTGGFSDTQYF

d_call: TRBD1
clone_size: .
j_call: TRBJ1-4
v_call: TRBV5-1
cdr3_nt: TGCGCCAGCAGCTCACGGACAGGGGCAACTAATGAAAAACTGTTTTTT
cdr3_aa: CASSSRTGATNEKLFF

d_call: TRBD1
clone_size: .
j_call: TRBJ2-7
v_call: TRBV4-1
cdr3_nt: TGCGCCAGCAGCCACCCAAAGGGACAGGGCCGGGAGCAGTACTTC
cdr3_aa: CASSHPKGQGREQYF

d_call: TRBD1
clone_size: .
j_call: TRBJ2-7
v_call: TRBV14
cdr3_nt: TGTGCCAGCAGCCCAGACAGGGGGCAATCCTACGAGCAGTACTTC
cdr3_aa: CASSPDRGQSYEQYF

d_call: .
clone_size: .
j_call: TRBJ2-5
v_call: TRBV24-1
cdr3_nt: TGTGCCACCAGTGATTTTGGGCTTCCAGGGGAGGAGACCCAGTACTTC
cdr3_aa: CATSDFGLPGEETQYF

d_call: .
clone_size: .
j_call: TRBJ2-5
v_call: TRBV4-3
cdr3_nt: TGCGCCAGCAGCCAAGATTTTCGGGAACAAGAGACCCAGTACTTC
cdr3_aa: CASSQDFREQETQYF

d_call: .
clone_size: few
j_call: TRBJ1-4
v_call: TRBV3-1/TRBV3-2
cdr3_nt: TGTGCCAGCAGCCCACAAACCGGGGGTTGGCGAACTAATGAAAAACTGTTTTTT
cdr3_aa: CASSPQTGGWRTNEKLFF

d_call: .
clone_size: .
j_call: TRBJ2-2
v_call: TRBV28
cdr3_nt: TGTGCCAGCACCCCCTGGAGGACCGGGGAGCTGTTTTTT
cdr3_aa: CASTPWRTGELFF

d_call: .
clone_size: once
j_call: TRBJ2-1
v_call: TRBV11-2
cdr3_nt: TGTGCCAGCAGCTTAGATTGGGGCGGGACGGCAGAGCAGTTCTTC
cdr3_aa: CASSLDWGGTAEQFF

d_call: .
clone_size: .
j_call: TRBJ1-1
v_call: TRBV5-4
cdr3_nt: TGTGCCAGCAGCTTGATCGGGGGAGTGAACACTGAAGCTTTCTTT
cdr3_aa: CASSLIGGVNTEAFF

d_call: .
clone_size: .
j_call: TRBJ1-1
v_call: TRBV7-9
cdr3_nt: TGTGCCAGCAGCTTAGCGGGCCCTATGAACACTGAAGCTTTCTTT
cdr3_aa: CASSLAGPMNTEAFF

d_call: TRBD1
clone_size: .
j_call: TRBJ2-1
v_call: TRBV29-1
cdr3_nt: TGCAGCGCCCTGGACAGGGGTAGTGTGAATGAGCAGTTCTTC
cdr3_aa: CSALDRGSVNEQFF

d_call: .
clone_size: .
j_call: TRBJ1-5
v_call: TRBV28
cdr3_nt: TGTGCCAGCAGGCTTACATCGCTTCAGCCCCAGCATTTT
cdr3_aa: CASRLTSLQPQHF

d_call: .
clone_size: once
j_call: TRBJ1-2
v_call: TRBV3-1/TRBV3-2
cdr3_nt: TGTGCCAGCAGCCAAGGGGCTTACTATGGCTACACCTTC
cdr3_aa: CASSQGAYYGYTF